Listed here is a single T cell receptor beta chain. This entry comes from a study of OX40 agonist ivuxolimab in advanced cancers. Method: immunoSEQ multiplex PCR; TCRdb's copy keeps in-frame clones and lacks some. The table lists roughly 60,000 clones, approximately 81% of them singletons. Specimen: CD4+ or CD8+ T cells sorted from blood, collected in a trial of the OX40 agonist ivuxolimab. The clonotype was recovered from an adult with an advanced solid tumor such as melanoma, head and neck, liver or kidney cancer.

CDR3 in amino acids: CASSSDRGNGLDTEAFF. The CDR3, as DNA: TGTGCCAGCAGCTCGGACAGGGGAAACGGTTTAGATACTGAAGCTTTCTTT. This chain connects TRBV7-9 to TRBJ1-1, with 9 bases fitting TRBD1. CDR1 is SEHNR and CDR2 is FQNEAQ in the germline V gene (reference sequence). The CDR3 is 17 amino acids. Germline trimming cut 4 bases from V and 5 bases from J; bases unmatched to any gene: 14.